This T cell receptor beta chain was identified during a study of liver allograft versus peripheral blood T cells. Study as a whole: The authors compared T cell receptor repertoires in transplanted livers with those in the peripheral blood of recipients.

Germline lookup yields CDR1 SQVTM and CDR2 ANQGSEA. Trimming removed 6 bases at V and 7 bases at J, with 16 bases between. CDR3 length: 13 amino acids. Using its own MiXCR run on the reads, TCRdb lists one record per CDR3 protein. The table lists over a thousand distinct CDR3 sequences, around 10% of them singletons, with about 7.8% in the top ten. This clonotype is large within its sample. V usage is TRBV29-1 and J usage is TRBJ1-5; D is unclear. This sequence was found in a human patient who had a liver transplant. Part of the T cells may come from the graft donor. Written as DNA, the CDR3 is TGCAGCGTCAGAACCGGGGAGGAGCAGCCCCAGCATTTT. Protein: CSVRTGEEQPQHF.